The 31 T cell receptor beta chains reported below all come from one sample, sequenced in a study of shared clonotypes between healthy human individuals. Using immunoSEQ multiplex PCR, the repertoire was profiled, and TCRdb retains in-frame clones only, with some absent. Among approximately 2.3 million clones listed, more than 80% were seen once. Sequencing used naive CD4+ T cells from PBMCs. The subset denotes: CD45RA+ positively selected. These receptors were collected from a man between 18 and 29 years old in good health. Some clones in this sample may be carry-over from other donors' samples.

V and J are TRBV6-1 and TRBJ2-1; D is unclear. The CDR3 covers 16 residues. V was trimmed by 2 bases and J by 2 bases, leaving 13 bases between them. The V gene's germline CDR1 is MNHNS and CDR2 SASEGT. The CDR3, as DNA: TGTGCCAGCAGTGAATTCGGGCGCCCCCCCTACAATGAGCAGTTCTTC. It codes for CASSEFGRPPYNEQFF.

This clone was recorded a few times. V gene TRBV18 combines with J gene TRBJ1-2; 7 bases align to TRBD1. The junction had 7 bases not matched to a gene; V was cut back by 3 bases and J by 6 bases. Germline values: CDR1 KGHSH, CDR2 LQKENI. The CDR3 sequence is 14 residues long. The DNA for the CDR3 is TGTGCCAGCTCACCCCAGACAGGGTTCAATGGCTACACCTTC. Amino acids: CASSPQTGFNGYTF.

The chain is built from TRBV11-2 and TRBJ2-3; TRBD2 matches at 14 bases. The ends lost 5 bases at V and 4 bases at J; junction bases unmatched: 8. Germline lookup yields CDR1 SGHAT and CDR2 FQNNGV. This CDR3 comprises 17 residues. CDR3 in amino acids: CASSPGRLAGGSDTQYF. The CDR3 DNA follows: TGTGCCAGCAGCCCCGGGAGACTAGCGGGAGGGTCAGATACGCAGTATTTT.

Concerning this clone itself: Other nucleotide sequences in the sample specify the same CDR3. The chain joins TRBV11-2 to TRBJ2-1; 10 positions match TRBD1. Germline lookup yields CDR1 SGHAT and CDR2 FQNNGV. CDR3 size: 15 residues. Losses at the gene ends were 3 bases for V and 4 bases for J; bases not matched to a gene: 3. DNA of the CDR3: TGTGCCAGCAGCTTCCCGGGACAGGGGTACAATGAGCAGTTCTTC. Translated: CASSFPGQGYNEQFF.

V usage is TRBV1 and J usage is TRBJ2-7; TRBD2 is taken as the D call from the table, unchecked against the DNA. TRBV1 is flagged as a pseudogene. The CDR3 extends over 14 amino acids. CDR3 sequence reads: CTSSQDRTSGSPIF. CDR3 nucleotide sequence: TGCACCAGCAGCCAAGATCGGACTAGCGGGAGTCCGATCTTC.

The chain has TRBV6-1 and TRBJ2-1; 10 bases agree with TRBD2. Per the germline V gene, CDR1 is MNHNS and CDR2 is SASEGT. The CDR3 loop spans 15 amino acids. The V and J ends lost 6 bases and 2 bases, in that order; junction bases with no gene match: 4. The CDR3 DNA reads TGTGCCAGCAGGCTGACTAGCGGGCCCTACAATGAGCAGTTCTTC. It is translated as CASRLTSGPYNEQFF.

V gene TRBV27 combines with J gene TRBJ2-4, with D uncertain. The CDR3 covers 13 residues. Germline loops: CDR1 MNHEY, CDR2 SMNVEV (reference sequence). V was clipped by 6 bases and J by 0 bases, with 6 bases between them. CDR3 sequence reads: CASRPIAKNIQYF. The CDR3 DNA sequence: TGTGCCAGCAGGCCAATAGCCAAAAACATTCAGTACTTC.

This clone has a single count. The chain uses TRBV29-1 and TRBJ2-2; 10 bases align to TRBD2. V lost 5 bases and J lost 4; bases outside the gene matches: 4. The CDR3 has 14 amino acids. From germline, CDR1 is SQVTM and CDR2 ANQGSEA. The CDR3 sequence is CSVRGLASTGELFF. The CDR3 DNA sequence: TGCAGCGTTAGGGGACTAGCGTCCACCGGGGAGCTGTTTTTT.

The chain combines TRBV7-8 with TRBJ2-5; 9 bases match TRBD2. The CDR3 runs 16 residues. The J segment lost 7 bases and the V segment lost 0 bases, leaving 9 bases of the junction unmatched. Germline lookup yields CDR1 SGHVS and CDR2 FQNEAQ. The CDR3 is CASSLAASGTGRTQYF. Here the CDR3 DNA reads TGTGCCAGCAGCTTAGCGGCTAGCGGGACGGGACGGACCCAGTACTTC.

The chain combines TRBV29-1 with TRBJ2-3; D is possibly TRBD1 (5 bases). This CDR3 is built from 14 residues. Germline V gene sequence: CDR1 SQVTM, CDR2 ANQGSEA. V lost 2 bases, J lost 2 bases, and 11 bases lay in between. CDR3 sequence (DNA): TGCAGCGTTGAACCCCAGGGAAACACAGATACGCAGTATTTT. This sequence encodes CSVEPQGNTDTQYF.

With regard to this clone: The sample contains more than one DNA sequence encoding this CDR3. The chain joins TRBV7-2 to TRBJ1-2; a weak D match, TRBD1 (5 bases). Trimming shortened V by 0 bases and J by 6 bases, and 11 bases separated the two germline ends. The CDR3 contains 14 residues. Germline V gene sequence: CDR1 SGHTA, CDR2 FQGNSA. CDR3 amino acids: CASSLAWQGHGYTF. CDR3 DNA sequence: TGTGCCAGCAGCTTAGCGTGGCAGGGACATGGCTACACCTTC.

The CDR3: CASSLGVGAYEQYF. For the CDR3, the DNA is TGTGCCAGCAGCTTGGGAGTGGGGGCCTACGAGCAGTACTTC. The chain is built from TRBV5-5 and TRBJ2-7; TRBD1 or TRBD2 may be the D gene (5 bases each). V lost 0 bases, J lost 2 bases, and 9 bases lay in between. Germline V gene data show CDR1 as SGHKS and CDR2 as YYEKEE (reference sequence). There are 14 residues in the CDR3. The variable domain in full, completed from reference TRBV5-5 and TRBJ2-7, reads DAGVTQSPTHLIKTRGQQVTLRCSPISGHKSVSWYQQVLGQGPQFIFQYYEKEERGRGNFPDRFSARQFPNYSSELNVNALLLGDSALYLCASSLGVGAYEQYFGPGTRLTVT.

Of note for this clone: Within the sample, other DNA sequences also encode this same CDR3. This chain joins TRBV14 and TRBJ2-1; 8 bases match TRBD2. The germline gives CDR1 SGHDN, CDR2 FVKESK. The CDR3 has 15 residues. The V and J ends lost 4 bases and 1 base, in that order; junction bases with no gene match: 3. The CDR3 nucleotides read TGTGCCAGCAGCCTTATAGCGGGATCCTACAATGAGCAGTTCTTC. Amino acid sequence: CASSLIAGSYNEQFF.

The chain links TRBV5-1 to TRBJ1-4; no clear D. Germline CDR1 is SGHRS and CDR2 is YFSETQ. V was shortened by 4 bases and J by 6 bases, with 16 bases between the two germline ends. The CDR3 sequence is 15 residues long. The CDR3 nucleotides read TGCGCCAGCAGCACCCGGGCCGCTGGGGATGAAAAACTGTTTTTT. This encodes CASSTRAAGDEKLFF. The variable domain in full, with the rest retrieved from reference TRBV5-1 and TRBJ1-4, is KAGVTQTPRYLIKTRGQQVTLSCSPISGHRSVSWYQQTPGQGLQFLFEYFSETQRNKGNFPGRFSGRQFSNSRSEMNVSTLELGDSALYLCASSTRAAGDEKLFFGSGTQLSVL.

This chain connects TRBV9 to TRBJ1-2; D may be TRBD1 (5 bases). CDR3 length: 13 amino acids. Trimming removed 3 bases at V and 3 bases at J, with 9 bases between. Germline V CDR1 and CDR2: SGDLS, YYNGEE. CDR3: CASSAQDHYGYTF. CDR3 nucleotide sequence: TGTGCCAGCAGCGCACAGGACCACTATGGCTACACCTTC.

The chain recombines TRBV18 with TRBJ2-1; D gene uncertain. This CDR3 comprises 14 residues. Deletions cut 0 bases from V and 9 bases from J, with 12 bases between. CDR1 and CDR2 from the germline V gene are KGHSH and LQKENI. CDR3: CASSPPDSFSEQFF. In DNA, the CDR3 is TGTGCCAGCTCACCACCGGATTCCTTTTCTGAGCAGTTCTTC.

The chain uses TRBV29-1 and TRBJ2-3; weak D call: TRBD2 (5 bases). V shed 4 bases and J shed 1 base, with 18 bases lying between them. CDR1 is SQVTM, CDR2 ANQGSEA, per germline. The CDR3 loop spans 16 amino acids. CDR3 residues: CSVAWTSTPGTDTQYF. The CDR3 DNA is TGCAGCGTTGCGTGGACTTCGACCCCGGGCACAGATACGCAGTATTTT.

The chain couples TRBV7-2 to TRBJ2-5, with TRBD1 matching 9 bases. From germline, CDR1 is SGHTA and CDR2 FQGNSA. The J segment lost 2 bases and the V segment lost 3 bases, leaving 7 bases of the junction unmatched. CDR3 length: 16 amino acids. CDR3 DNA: TGTGCCAGCAGCTTGTTTTACAGGGGGCATCAAGAGACCCAGTACTTC. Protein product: CASSLFYRGHQETQYF.

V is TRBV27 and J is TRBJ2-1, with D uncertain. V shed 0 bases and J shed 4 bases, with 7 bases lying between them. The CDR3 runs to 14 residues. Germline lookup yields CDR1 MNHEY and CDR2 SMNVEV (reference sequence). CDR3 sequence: CASSLSSEYNEQFF. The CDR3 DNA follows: TGTGCCAGCAGTTTATCTTCAGAATACAATGAGCAGTTCTTC.

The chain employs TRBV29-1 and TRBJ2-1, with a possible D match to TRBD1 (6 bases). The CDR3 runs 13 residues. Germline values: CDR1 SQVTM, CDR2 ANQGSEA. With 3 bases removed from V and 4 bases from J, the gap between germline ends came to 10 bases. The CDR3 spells CSVEEDSYNEQFF. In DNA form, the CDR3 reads TGCAGCGTTGAGGAGGACAGTTACAATGAGCAGTTCTTC.

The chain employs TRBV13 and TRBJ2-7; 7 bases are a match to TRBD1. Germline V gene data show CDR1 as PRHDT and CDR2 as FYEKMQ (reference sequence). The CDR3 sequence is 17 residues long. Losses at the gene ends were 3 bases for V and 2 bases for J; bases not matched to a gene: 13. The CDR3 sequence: CASSFTHSSGQPYEQYF. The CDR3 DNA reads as TGTGCCAGCAGCTTCACCCATAGTTCGGGACAGCCCTACGAGCAGTACTTC. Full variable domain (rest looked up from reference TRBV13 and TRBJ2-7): AAGVIQSPRHLIKEKRETATLKCYPIPRHDTVYWYQQGPGQDPQFLISFYEKMQSDKGSIPDRFSAQQFSDYHSELNMSSLELGDSALYFCASSFTHSSGQPYEQYFGPGTRLTVT.

CDR3 region: CASSLDWGQSTDTQYF. The CDR3 DNA follows: TGTGCCAGCAGCTTGGATTGGGGCCAAAGCACAGATACGCAGTATTTT. The V gene is TRBV5-6, the J gene TRBJ2-3; D may be TRBD1 (5 bases). This CDR3 has 16 residues. Trimming stripped 0 bases from V and 0 bases from J, with 11 bases between. Germline CDR1 and CDR2: SGHDT and YYEEEE.

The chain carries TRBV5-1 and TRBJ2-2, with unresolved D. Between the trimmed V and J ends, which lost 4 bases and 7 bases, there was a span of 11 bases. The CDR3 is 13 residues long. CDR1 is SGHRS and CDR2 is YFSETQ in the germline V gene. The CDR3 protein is CASSHSDGGELFF. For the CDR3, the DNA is TGCGCCAGCAGCCATTCCGACGGCGGGGAGCTGTTTTTT.

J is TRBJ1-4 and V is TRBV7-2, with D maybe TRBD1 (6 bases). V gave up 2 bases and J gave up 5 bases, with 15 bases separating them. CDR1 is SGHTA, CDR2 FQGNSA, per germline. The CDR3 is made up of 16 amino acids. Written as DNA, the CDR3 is TGTGCCAGCAGCTTAATTCCAGGGGACTTAAATGAAAAACTGTTTTTT. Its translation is CASSLIPGDLNEKLFF.

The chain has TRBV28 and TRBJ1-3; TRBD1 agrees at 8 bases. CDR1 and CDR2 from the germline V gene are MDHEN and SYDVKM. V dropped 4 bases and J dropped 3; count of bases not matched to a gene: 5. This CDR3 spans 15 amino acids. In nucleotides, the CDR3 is TGTGCCAGCAGTTCCCAGACAGGGGTTGGAAACACCATATATTTT. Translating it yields CASSSQTGVGNTIYF.

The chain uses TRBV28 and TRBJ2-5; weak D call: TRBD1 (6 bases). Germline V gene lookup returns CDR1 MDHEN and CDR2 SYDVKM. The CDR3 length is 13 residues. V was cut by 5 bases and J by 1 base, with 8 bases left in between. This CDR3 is CASSRTAQETQYF. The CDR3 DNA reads TGTGCCAGCAGTCGGACAGCCCAAGAGACCCAGTACTTC.

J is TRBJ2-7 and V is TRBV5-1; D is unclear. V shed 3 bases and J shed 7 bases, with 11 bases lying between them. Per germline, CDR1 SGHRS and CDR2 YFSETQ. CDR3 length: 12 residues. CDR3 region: CASSSSNREQYF. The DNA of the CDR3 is TGCGCCAGCAGCTCCTCGAATAGGGAGCAGTACTTC.

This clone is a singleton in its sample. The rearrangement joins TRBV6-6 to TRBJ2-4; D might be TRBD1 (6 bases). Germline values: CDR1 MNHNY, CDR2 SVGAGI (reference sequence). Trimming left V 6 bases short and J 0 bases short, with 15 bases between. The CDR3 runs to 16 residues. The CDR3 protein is CASSPWGQLAKNIQYF. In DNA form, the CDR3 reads TGTGCCAGCAGCCCATGGGGGCAACTAGCCAAAAACATTCAGTACTTC.

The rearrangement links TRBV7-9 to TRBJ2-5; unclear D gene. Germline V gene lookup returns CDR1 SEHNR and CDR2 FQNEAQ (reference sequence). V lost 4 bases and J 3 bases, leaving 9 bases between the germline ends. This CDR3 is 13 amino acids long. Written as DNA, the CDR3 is TGTGCCAGCAGCTCAACTGGGGAAGAGACCCAGTACTTC. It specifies CASSSTGEETQYF.

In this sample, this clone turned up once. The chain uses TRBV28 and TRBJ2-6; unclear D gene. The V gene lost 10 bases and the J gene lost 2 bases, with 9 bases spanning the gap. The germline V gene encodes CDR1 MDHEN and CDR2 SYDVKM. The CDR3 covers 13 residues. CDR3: CATRRTGANVLTF. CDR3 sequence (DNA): TGTGCCACCCGACGGACTGGGGCCAACGTCCTGACTTTC.

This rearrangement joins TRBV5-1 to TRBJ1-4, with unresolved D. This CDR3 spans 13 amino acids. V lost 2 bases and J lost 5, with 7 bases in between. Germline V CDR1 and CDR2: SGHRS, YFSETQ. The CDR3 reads CASSLFANEKLFF. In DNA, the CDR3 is TGCGCCAGCAGCTTATTCGCGAATGAAAAACTGTTTTTT.